This T cell receptor beta chain appears in the sequencing data of a study of cytomegalovirus exposure and HLA in healthy donors. Study-level background: Early released data comprised some 91 million unique TCRs from HLA-typed donors. General observations from the study: A few CMV-associated chains were confirmed in vitro to be specific for CMV antigens. A later analysis by the authors found several of the most significant clusters apparently linked to common viral pathogens.

Germline V gene sequence: CDR1 SGHDT, CDR2 YYEEEE. V was trimmed by 1 base and J by 7 bases, leaving 15 bases between them. The CDR3 runs 15 residues. Details on this clone: Its antigen is as yet unknown.

Everyone who donated was a healthy bone marrow donor. This PCR relied on a set of 60 Vbeta primers and 13 Jbeta primers. Sequencing was performed with immunoSEQ multiplex PCR; in TCRdb, only in-frame clones are kept and a portion is missing. This table holds some 110,000 clones. This receptor was identified in a man under 40 in good health and CMV-seronegative. The sequenced sample consisted of PBMCs. The chain combines TRBV5-6 with TRBJ1-5; D is undetermined. The chain's CDR3 is CASSLRNKAEQPQHF. CDR3 in DNA: TGTGCCAGCAGCTTGAGGAATAAGGCGGAGCAGCCCCAGCATTTT.